The entry below gives a single TCR beta chain sequence along with its context. Germline CDR1 GTSNPN, CDR2 SVGIG (reference sequence). Unmatched junction bases numbered 6, after V lost 2 bases and J lost 4 bases. The CDR3 runs 14 residues. The entry originates in a study of cytomegalovirus exposure and HLA in healthy donors. Vbeta (60) and Jbeta (13) primers were used in the PCR. Authors' processing steps: An analysis that came later counted tens of millions of unique TCR beta chains, around 10 million shared. Libraries were prepared by immunoSEQ multiplex PCR; TCRdb keeps only in-frame clonotypes and omits some of them. D and trimming were read from the DNA, whereas the V and J calls and clone size are those reported in that table. The sample lists some 250,000 clones; roughly 87% were seen once. Though probably carrying unrecorded immune exposures, donors were nominally healthy at sampling.

Material for sequencing was PBMCs. The receptor comes from a woman aged 40-49 years in good health and CMV-seropositive. The V and J genes are TRBV30 and TRBJ2-7; 9 bases are shared with TRBD1. CDR3 DNA sequence: TGTGCCTGGAGTTTAACAGGGGGCAGTTACGAGCAGTACTTC. Amino acids: CAWSLTGGSYEQYF.